The rows below give T cell receptor beta chains drawn from one sample of a study of blood T cell repertoires in COVID-19. Libraries were prepared by immunoSEQ multiplex PCR; TCRdb keeps only in-frame clonotypes and omits some of them. The sample contains tens of thousands of clones, about 91% of which appear only once. Source material: peripheral blood. These receptors were taken from an elderly woman with acute or convalescent COVID-19. Each CDR3 is given with its conserved first and last residue. The D gene is left open where the match is weak. For some rows the clone size is stated as once, few or many, or as a class when expanded; others skip it.

d_call,clone_size,v_call,j_call,cdr3_aa,cdr3_nt
NA,NA,TRBV19,TRBJ1-2,CASSTLAASYGYTF,TGTGCCAGTAGTACCCTCGCGGCCTCCTATGGCTACACCTTC
NA,NA,TRBV29-1,TRBJ2-5,CSVEGTGETQYF,TGCAGCGTTGAGGGCACAGGAGAGACCCAGTACTTC
NA,NA,TRBV19,TRBJ2-6,CASSIAGSGANVLTF,TGTGCCAGTAGTATAGCCGGCTCTGGGGCCAACGTCCTGACTTTC
TRBD1,NA,TRBV4-2,TRBJ1-4,CASSQVGTGGRGNEKLFF,TGTGCCAGCAGCCAAGTTGGGACAGGGGGAAGGGGAAATGAAAAACTGTTTTTT
TRBD1,NA,TRBV19,TRBJ1-5,CASSPPTGGNQPQHF,TGTGCCAGTAGTCCCCCGACAGGGGGAAATCAGCCCCAGCATTTT
TRBD1,NA,TRBV6-5,TRBJ2-1,CASSPPGQRNNEQFF,TGTGCCAGCAGTCCACCGGGACAGAGAAACAATGAGCAGTTCTTC
TRBD1,NA,TRBV12-3/TRBV12-4,TRBJ1-2,CASSLDRNYGYTF,TGTGCCAGCAGTTTGGACAGGAACTATGGCTACACCTTC
NA,NA,TRBV10-3,TRBJ2-5,CAISEVIEEAQGPFYFQETQYF,TGTGCCATCAGTGAGGTGATCGAGGAGGCGCAGGGGCCCTTTTATTTCCAAGAGACCCAGTACTTC
TRBD2,NA,TRBV27,TRBJ2-7,CASNPTSGRLHEQYF,TGTGCCAGCAATCCTACTAGCGGGAGGCTACACGAGCAGTACTTC
NA,NA,TRBV2,TRBJ2-1,CASKGGVGGNEQFF,TGTGCCAGCAAGGGCGGGGTCGGAGGCAATGAGCAGTTCTTC
NA,NA,TRBV7-9,TRBJ1-1,CASSLAGDTEAFF,TGTGCCAGCAGCTTAGCAGGGGACACTGAAGCTTTCTTT
NA,NA,TRBV5-1,TRBJ1-1,CASTFGRDTEAFF,TGCGCCAGCACCTTTGGGCGGGACACTGAAGCTTTCTTT
TRBD2,NA,TRBV5-1,TRBJ2-3,CASSLGGLAGADTQYF,TGCGCCAGCAGCTTGGGAGGACTAGCGGGAGCAGATACGCAGTATTTT
NA,NA,TRBV2,TRBJ1-1,CASGGLYTEAFF,TGTGCCAGCGGGGGGTTGTACACTGAAGCTTTCTTT
NA,once,TRBV7-8,TRBJ1-5,CASSLGDFSNQPQHF,TGTGCCAGCAGCTTAGGGGACTTTAGCAATCAGCCCCAGCATTTT
TRBD1,NA,TRBV6-5,TRBJ2-7,CAIIRDRGTYEQYF,TGTGCCATCATCCGGGACAGGGGAACCTACGAGCAGTACTTC
NA,NA,TRBV7-8,TRBJ2-7,CASSPRHSYEQYF,TGTGCCAGCAGCCCCCGACACAGCTACGAGCAGTACTTC
TRBD2,NA,TRBV10-1,TRBJ2-7,CASARVLQRASGRSEQYF,TGCGCCAGCGCCCGGGTCCTCCAAAGGGCTAGCGGGAGAAGCGAGCAGTACTTC
NA,once,TRBV7-6,TRBJ1-5,CASSPSGRGDQPQHF,NA
TRBD1,once,TRBV7-9,TRBJ2-7,CASSPTFPGTGVGEQYF,TGTGCCAGCAGCCCAACCTTCCCCGGGACAGGGGTGGGCGAGCAGTACTTC
TRBD1,NA,TRBV6-5,TRBJ1-1,CASSSQGGGWTEAFF,TGTGCCAGCAGTTCACAGGGGGGTGGGTGGACTGAAGCTTTCTTT
TRBD1,NA,TRBV2,TRBJ2-7,CASQTGRTYEQYF,TGTGCCAGCCAGACAGGGCGTACCTACGAGCAGTACTTC
NA,few,TRBV19,TRBJ1-2,CASSKDRDSLYGYTF,TGTGCCAGTAGCAAAGACCGGGACTCCCTTTATGGCTACACCTTC
NA,NA,TRBV27,TRBJ2-7,CASRQRLQGAEQYF,TGTGCCAGCAGACAACGACTACAGGGTGCCGAGCAGTACTTC
TRBD2,NA,TRBV11-3,TRBJ2-5,CASSPGTSGRARETQYF,TGTGCCAGCAGCCCCGGGACTAGCGGGAGGGCCCGCGAGACCCAGTACTTC
TRBD1,NA,TRBV5-1,TRBJ1-4,CASSLGMKDRAFNEKLFF,TGCGCCAGCAGCTTGGGGATGAAGGACAGGGCCTTTAATGAAAAACTGTTTTTT
NA,once,TRBV10-3,TRBJ1-2,CASHLDRTNYGYTF,TGTGCCAGCCACTTAGACAGAACTAACTATGGCTACACCTTC
TRBD2,NA,TRBV2,TRBJ2-1,CASSASSGGYNEQFF,TGTGCCAGCAGTGCTTCCAGCGGGGGGTACAATGAGCAGTTCTTC
TRBD2,few,TRBV9,TRBJ2-1,CASSAREGPGNEQFF,TGTGCCAGCAGCGCCCGGGAGGGCCCTGGCAATGAGCAGTTCTTC
NA,NA,TRBV5-1,TRBJ1-1,CASSSSLQGTTEAFF,TGCGCCAGCAGCTCCTCGCTACAGGGAACCACTGAAGCTTTCTTT
NA,NA,TRBV28,TRBJ2-7,CASRPLTVTYEQYF,TGTGCCAGCAGACCCCTGACAGTTACCTACGAGCAGTACTTC
NA,NA,TRBV7-9,TRBJ2-1,CASSPPGSTYNEQFF,TGTGCCAGCAGCCCCCCGGGATCAACCTACAATGAGCAGTTCTTC
NA,NA,TRBV2,TRBJ1-5,CASMAGRSNQPQHF,TGTGCCAGCATGGCAGGGCGTAGCAATCAGCCCCAGCATTTT
TRBD1,NA,TRBV5-6,TRBJ1-1,CASSPPGTGMNTEAFF,TGTGCCAGCAGCCCTCCCGGGACAGGGATGAACACTGAAGCTTTCTTT
NA,NA,TRBV11-2,TRBJ2-2,CASTLTVETFF,TGTGCCAGCACCTTGACAGTAGAGACGTTTTTT
NA,NA,TRBV2,TRBJ2-3,CASSERGFDTQYF,TGTGCCAGCAGTGAGAGAGGATTTGATACGCAGTATTTT
TRBD1,NA,TRBV6-5,TRBJ1-1,CASSSQGMNTEAFF,TGTGCCAGCAGCTCACAGGGGATGAACACTGAAGCTTTCTTT
TRBD1,NA,TRBV4-1,TRBJ2-2,CASSQGDRGGGELFF,TGCGCCAGCAGCCAAGGGGACAGGGGAGGCGGGGAGCTGTTTTTT
NA,NA,TRBV2,TRBJ1-1,CASSETVNTEAFF,TGTGCCAGCAGTGAGACAGTGAACACTGAAGCTTTCTTT
NA,NA,TRBV6-5,TRBJ2-6,CASSLTGPGANVLTF,TGTGCCAGCAGTCTAACAGGGCCTGGGGCCAACGTCCTGACTTTC
NA,NA,TRBV3-1/TRBV3-2,TRBJ1-2,CASSQATPGGYGYTF,TGTGCCAGCAGCCAAGCTACCCCCGGGGGCTATGGCTACACCTTC
TRBD1,NA,TRBV6-5,TRBJ1-3,CASTGRQGNTIYF,TGTGCCAGCACCGGCAGACAGGGCAACACCATATATTTT
NA,NA,TRBV9,TRBJ2-3,CASSPRQGMGDTQYF,TGTGCCAGCAGCCCCCGCCAGGGTATGGGAGATACGCAGTATTTT
NA,few,TRBV19,TRBJ2-1,CASSIPGHPIRGSYNEQFF,TGTGCCAGTAGTATTCCGGGACATCCAATCCGCGGCTCCTACAATGAGCAGTTCTTC
NA,NA,TRBV9,TRBJ1-2,CASSVGGRFGYTF,TGTGCCAGCAGCGTAGGAGGGAGATTTGGCTACACCTTC
TRBD2,NA,TRBV5-1,TRBJ2-5,CATRTPLGTSEETQYF,TGCGCCACCAGGACCCCCCTGGGGACTAGCGAAGAGACCCAGTACTTC
NA,NA,TRBV6-1,TRBJ1-3,CASSDNAGESGNTIYF,TGTGCCAGCAGTGACAATGCGGGCGAATCTGGAAACACCATATATTTT
NA,NA,TRBV7-2,TRBJ2-1,CASSLRGGIEQFF,TGTGCCAGCAGCTTAAGGGGCGGTATTGAGCAGTTCTTC
TRBD1,NA,TRBV7-2,TRBJ1-2,CASSITGGWVYGYTF,TGTGCCAGCAGCATCACAGGGGGCTGGGTCTATGGCTACACCTTC
TRBD2,NA,TRBV6-1,TRBJ2-1,CASSERGGAYEQFF,TGTGCCAGCAGTGAAAGGGGAGGGGCTTATGAGCAGTTCTTC
TRBD1,NA,TRBV13,TRBJ1-2,CASSEQGAYNYGYTF,TGTGCCAGCAGCGAACAGGGGGCGTACAACTATGGCTACACCTTC
TRBD1,NA,TRBV5-1,TRBJ1-1,CASSLGDRDEAFF,TGCGCCAGCAGCTTGGGAGACAGGGATGAAGCTTTCTTT
TRBD2,NA,TRBV6-6,TRBJ2-1,CASSPRGGGEQFF,TGTGCCAGCAGCCCTCGGGGCGGGGGGGAGCAGTTCTTC
NA,NA,TRBV3-1/TRBV3-2,TRBJ2-7,CASSQEPGLFSYEQYF,TGTGCCAGCAGCCAAGAACCGGGACTTTTCTCCTACGAGCAGTACTTC
TRBD1,NA,TRBV6-5,TRBJ1-4,CASRKDRVGEKLFF,TGTGCCAGCAGGAAAGACAGGGTCGGAGAAAAACTGTTTTTT
NA,NA,TRBV9,TRBJ2-1,CASSVGGGSYNEQFF,TGTGCCAGCAGCGTAGGAGGCGGCTCCTACAATGAGCAGTTCTTC
TRBD1,NA,TRBV7-8,TRBJ2-5,CASSSGQGETQYF,TGTGCCAGCAGCTCGGGACAGGGTGAGACCCAGTACTTC
NA,NA,TRBV6-1,TRBJ1-2,CASSEAPGRNYGYTF,TGTGCCAGCAGTGAAGCCCCAGGGAGGAACTATGGCTACACCTTC
NA,NA,TRBV30,TRBJ1-2,CAWRVVGRNYGYTF,TGTGCCTGGAGGGTGGTCGGTCGGAACTATGGCTACACCTTC
NA,NA,TRBV21-1,TRBJ2-1,CASSKDGWASGEYNEQFF,TGTGCCAGCAGCAAAGATGGCTGGGCTAGCGGGGAATACAATGAGCAGTTCTTC